This is a list of T cell receptor beta chains from one sample in a study of persistence of HIV-infected CD4 T cells. Using immunoSEQ multiplex PCR, the repertoire was profiled, and TCRdb retains in-frame clones only, with some absent. The sample records under 25,000 clones, roughly 70% being singletons. What these receptors recognize is not known. The source material was CD4+ T cells sorted from PBMCs after approximately 20-hour stimulation, sampled from a patient who received antiretroviral therapy. Receptor source: an adult man with HIV who was CMV-seropositive. The CDR3 runs from the conserved cysteine through the conserved F or W. Fields, in order: D gene, J gene, clone size, V gene, CDR3 DNA, CDR3 protein. The D gene is left open where the match is weak. Clone size appears in some rows only: once, few, many, or a class for an expanded clone.

D gene: .
J gene: TRBJ1-3
clone size: .
V gene: TRBV5-4
CDR3 DNA: TGTGCCAGCAGCTTCCAGGGAAGAAACACCATATATTTT
CDR3 protein: CASSFQGRNTIYF

D gene: .
J gene: TRBJ1-6
clone size: .
V gene: TRBV3-1/TRBV3-2
CDR3 DNA: TGTGCCAGCAGCCAATCAGGTCCGGGGAATTCACCCCTCCACTTT
CDR3 protein: CASSQSGPGNSPLHF

D gene: .
J gene: TRBJ1-3
clone size: few
V gene: TRBV4-1
CDR3 DNA: TGCGCCAGCAGCCAAGGGGGGAGGCCCACTGGAAACACCATATATTTT
CDR3 protein: CASSQGGRPTGNTIYF

D gene: .
J gene: TRBJ2-2
clone size: .
V gene: TRBV7-3
CDR3 DNA: TGTGCCAGCAGCTTAGGTCTTAACACCGGGGAGCTGTTTTTT
CDR3 protein: CASSLGLNTGELFF

D gene: .
J gene: TRBJ1-5
clone size: .
V gene: TRBV7-2
CDR3 DNA: TGTGCCAGCAGCCCAGGGGCGGCTAGCAATCAGCCCCAGCATTTT
CDR3 protein: CASSPGAASNQPQHF

D gene: .
J gene: TRBJ2-7
clone size: .
V gene: TRBV7-9
CDR3 DNA: TGTGCCAGCAGCCAAGCTGGGGGGCCCTACGAGCAGTACTTC
CDR3 protein: CASSQAGGPYEQYF

D gene: .
J gene: TRBJ2-2
clone size: .
V gene: TRBV18
CDR3 DNA: TGTGCCAGCTCACCATGGAACACCGGGGAGCTGTTTTTT
CDR3 protein: CASSPWNTGELFF

D gene: .
J gene: TRBJ2-1
clone size: few
V gene: TRBV6-1
CDR3 DNA: TGTGCCAGCAGTGAACCAGGGGGGTTCTACAATGAGCAGTTCTTC
CDR3 protein: CASSEPGGFYNEQFF

D gene: .
J gene: TRBJ1-3
clone size: .
V gene: TRBV5-4
CDR3 DNA: TGTGCCAGCAGCTTGGACGATGGAAACACCATATATTTT
CDR3 protein: CASSLDDGNTIYF

D gene: TRBD1
J gene: TRBJ2-2
clone size: .
V gene: TRBV13
CDR3 DNA: TGTGCCAGCAGCCTACGGGACAGGGGCCGTGCCGGGGAGCTGTTTTTT
CDR3 protein: CASSLRDRGRAGELFF

D gene: .
J gene: TRBJ2-7
clone size: few
V gene: TRBV18
CDR3 DNA: TGTGCCAGCTCACCCCCCCTCAGGGACTCCTACGAGCAGTACTTC
CDR3 protein: CASSPPLRDSYEQYF

D gene: TRBD1
J gene: TRBJ1-4
clone size: .
V gene: TRBV5-5
CDR3 DNA: TGTGCCAGCAGCGAGTCAGAATGGAGGGGGCTGGAAAAACTGTTTTTT
CDR3 protein: CASSESEWRGLEKLFF

D gene: .
J gene: TRBJ2-7
clone size: .
V gene: TRBV20-1
CDR3 DNA: TGCAGTGCTAGCAAAGCCTACGAGCAGTACTTC
CDR3 protein: CSASKAYEQYF

D gene: .
J gene: TRBJ2-7
clone size: few
V gene: TRBV6-5
CDR3 DNA: TGTGCCAGCAGTAGCCGGGACATAGCCTACGAGCAGTACTTC
CDR3 protein: CASSSRDIAYEQYF

D gene: TRBD2
J gene: TRBJ2-3
clone size: few
V gene: TRBV29-1
CDR3 DNA: TGCAGCGTTGGGCCTAGCGGGGGGCCAGATACGCAGTATTTT
CDR3 protein: CSVGPSGGPDTQYF

D gene: TRBD1
J gene: TRBJ1-1
clone size: .
V gene: TRBV28
CDR3 DNA: TGTGCCAGCCGGTGGGCAGGGGGCGCGTACACTGAAGCTTTCTTT
CDR3 protein: CASRWAGGAYTEAFF

D gene: .
J gene: TRBJ1-2
clone size: .
V gene: TRBV27
CDR3 DNA: TGTGCCAGCAGTTTAAACGCTAACTATGGCTACACCTTC
CDR3 protein: CASSLNANYGYTF

D gene: .
J gene: TRBJ1-4
clone size: .
V gene: TRBV4-1
CDR3 DNA: TGCGCCAGCAGCCAACACGGGGCGAATGAAAAACTGTTTTTT
CDR3 protein: CASSQHGANEKLFF

D gene: .
J gene: TRBJ2-5
clone size: .
V gene: TRBV6-6
CDR3 DNA: TGTGCCAGCACCCATAGTGACAGCGGACACGGGGCCCAGTACTTC
CDR3 protein: CASTHSDSGHGAQYF

D gene: TRBD2
J gene: TRBJ2-7
clone size: .
V gene: TRBV6-2/TRBV6-3
CDR3 DNA: TGTGCCAGCAGCGGGACTAGCTCCTCCTACGAGCAGTACTTC
CDR3 protein: CASSGTSSSYEQYF

D gene: .
J gene: TRBJ1-1
clone size: .
V gene: TRBV7-6
CDR3 DNA: TGTGCCAGCAGATACAGGCCGAACACTGAAGCTTTCTTT
CDR3 protein: CASRYRPNTEAFF

D gene: .
J gene: TRBJ2-1
clone size: .
V gene: TRBV7-7
CDR3 DNA: TGTGCCAGCAGCTTAGGGCGGGGAAGGTGGGACAATGAGCAGTTCTTC
CDR3 protein: CASSLGRGRWDNEQFF

D gene: .
J gene: TRBJ1-5
clone size: medium-sized
V gene: TRBV19
CDR3 DNA: TGTGCCAGTAGTATTATGGATCAGCCCCAGCATTTT
CDR3 protein: CASSIMDQPQHF

D gene: .
J gene: TRBJ2-1
clone size: .
V gene: TRBV5-1
CDR3 DNA: TGCGCCAGCAGCTTGGGCATTGGACGACCTAGCTCCTACAATGAGCAGTTCTTC
CDR3 protein: CASSLGIGRPSSYNEQFF

D gene: .
J gene: TRBJ2-1
clone size: .
V gene: TRBV6-5
CDR3 DNA: TGTGCCAGCCTTCGTGACACCCTTCGTGAGCAGTTCTTC
CDR3 protein: CASLRDTLREQFF

D gene: TRBD1
J gene: TRBJ2-7
clone size: .
V gene: TRBV27
CDR3 DNA: TGTGCCAGCAGTTTATCGATGGACAGGGGGCGAACCTACGAGCAGTACTTC
CDR3 protein: CASSLSMDRGRTYEQYF

D gene: .
J gene: TRBJ2-2
clone size: .
V gene: TRBV7-9
CDR3 DNA: TGTGCCAGCAGCTTAGGGGCGGGCACCGGGGAGCTGTTTTTT
CDR3 protein: CASSLGAGTGELFF

D gene: TRBD2
J gene: TRBJ2-3
clone size: few
V gene: TRBV5-4
CDR3 DNA: TGTGCCAGCAGCTTGGGACTAGCGGGGGGGCGCGGCACAGATACGCAGTATTTT
CDR3 protein: CASSLGLAGGRGTDTQYF

D gene: .
J gene: TRBJ1-1
clone size: .
V gene: TRBV29-1
CDR3 DNA: TGCAGCGCATCGCTGGGGGGGGTGACTGAAGCTTTCTTT
CDR3 protein: CSASLGGVTEAFF

D gene: .
J gene: TRBJ2-2
clone size: .
V gene: TRBV6-5
CDR3 DNA: TGTGCCAGCATTCAAAATTGGGGGACTACCGGGGAGCTGTTTTTT
CDR3 protein: CASIQNWGTTGELFF

D gene: TRBD2
J gene: TRBJ2-3
clone size: .
V gene: TRBV18
CDR3 DNA: TGTGCCAGCTCACCGGCAACTAGCGGGGGATTTGCAGATACGCAGTATTTT
CDR3 protein: CASSPATSGGFADTQYF

D gene: .
J gene: TRBJ1-4
clone size: .
V gene: TRBV19
CDR3 DNA: TGTGCCAGTAGTCCCTACAGTACAACTAATGAAAAACTGTTTTTT
CDR3 protein: CASSPYSTTNEKLFF

D gene: .
J gene: TRBJ2-1
clone size: .
V gene: TRBV6-5
CDR3 DNA: TGTGCCAGCAGTTACTCTAGACTTGTTGAGCAGTTCTTC
CDR3 protein: CASSYSRLVEQFF